The 2 T cell receptor beta chains listed next were all sequenced from one sample in a study of blood T cell repertoires in COVID-19. TCRdb's table, derived via immunoSEQ multiplex PCR, lists solely in-frame clones and lacks some. The data show under 200,000 clones, around nine tenths seen once. Sample: peripheral blood. The source of these receptors is a man aged 18 to 29 with active or convalescent COVID-19.

This clone appeared a single time. The chain joins TRBV6-2 or TRBV6-3 to TRBJ1-1, with D possibly matching TRBD1 (5 bases). The CDR3 is 14 residues long. Germline assignment: CDR1 MNHEY and CDR2 SVGEGT. Trimming took off 2 bases at V and 4 bases at J, with 11 bases between the two ends. The CDR3 sequence: CASSYGQGFTEAFF. CDR3 bases: TGTGCCAGCAGTTACGGGCAGGGTTTCACTGAAGCTTTCTTT.

The rearrangement joins TRBV5-1 to TRBJ1-3, with a possible D match to TRBD1 (5 bases). Germline CDR1 is SGHRS and CDR2 is YFSETQ. Trimming removed 5 bases at V and 0 bases at J, with 9 bases between. This CDR3 is 14 amino acids long. The CDR3 nucleotides are TGCGCCAGCAGTACCGACAGCTCTGGAAACACCATATATTTT. Translation: CASSTDSSGNTIYF. The full variable domain, with the rest looked up from reference TRBV5-1 and TRBJ1-3, is KAGVTQTPRYLIKTRGQQVTLSCSPISGHRSVSWYQQTPGQGLQFLFEYFSETQRNKGNFPGRFSGRQFSNSRSEMNVSTLELGDSALYLCASSTDSSGNTIYFGEGSWLTVV.